The present T cell receptor beta chain was sequenced within a study of blood T cell repertoires in COVID-19. Study context: Acute and convalescent COVID-19 specimens originated in the United States, Italy and Spain.

This clone occurred once. TCRdb keeps only in-frame clones here, not all; method: immunoSEQ multiplex PCR. The sample contains about 140,000 clones, roughly nine tenths of which appear only once. The CDR3 has 13 amino acids. The V end lost 6 bases, the J end lost 5 bases, and 14 bases lay between the germline ends. Germline V gives CDR1 SGHRS, CDR2 YFSETQ. The chain joins TRBV5-1 to TRBJ1-1; possibly TRBD1 for D (5 bases). This clonotype originated in a human donor in a cohort sampled during active COVID-19. The source material was peripheral blood. CDR3 in DNA: TGCGCCAGCACCAACCAGGGCGCTACTGAAGCTTTCTTT. This sequence encodes CASTNQGATEAFF.